This TCR beta chain was recorded in a study of shared clonotypes between healthy human individuals. Looking at the study overall: Each donor contributed plates that comprised three CD4 naive, three CD4 memory, two CD8 naive and one CD8 memory.

CDR3 length: 13 residues. Germline V gene sequence: CDR1 SNHLY, CDR2 FYNNEI. The V segment lost 6 bases and the J segment 5 bases; nucleotides outside the gene matches: 6. Note on this clone: No antigen is known for it.

Whole-study findings and limits: The study found about 5% of naive CD4 clonotypes shared across a handful of donors.

Assay runs were performed at deep level. The assay was immunoSEQ multiplex PCR, and TCRdb's table has in-frame clones only and misses some. The sample includes more than 2,000,000 clones, roughly nine tenths of them seen just once. The chain couples TRBV2 to TRBJ2-5; 7 nucleotides agree with TRBD2. Sequencing input: naive CD4+ T cells sorted from blood. Sample subset: CD45RA+ positively selected. The source is a man aged 18-30 years in good health. The CDR3 DNA follows: TGTGCCAGCAGGGGGGAGGGAGTGGAGACCCAGTACTTC. The encoded protein is CASRGEGVETQYF.